This TCR beta chain was identified in a study of CD8 T cells in ankylosing spondylitis. Study outcomes and limitations: What seemed typical of ankylosing spondylitis blood was a TCR beta motif built from several highly homologous variants.

CDR1 SGHRS and CDR2 YFSETQ come from the germline V gene. This CDR3 is built from 16 residues. The V and J ends lost 0 bases and 8 bases, in that order; junction bases with no gene match: 10. A word on this clonotype: Its antigen is undetermined.

In TCRdb, the 5' RACE reads were re-called with MiXCR into one record per CDR3 protein. The table lists roughly 35,000 distinct CDR3 sequences, about 17% of them singletons. This clonotype was obtained from a male donor with ankylosing spondylitis or in good health (not recorded which). The chain carries TRBV5-1 and TRBJ2-1; TRBD1 matches 8 bases. The sample consisted of blood. The CDR3 sequence: CASSLAPGQAGDEQFF. The CDR3 region has the DNA TGCGCCAGCAGCTTGGCGCCGGGACAGGCTGGGGATGAGCAGTTCTTC.